Below, 27 T cell receptor beta chains from the same sample are listed, as sequenced in a study of blood T cell repertoires in COVID-19. Assay used: immunoSEQ multiplex PCR; TCRdb lists only in-frame clones, some missing. Of around 70,000 clones in the sample, about 92% were seen once. Sequencing was done on a sample of peripheral blood. The receptor source for this set is a man aged 45-60 years with acute or convalescent COVID-19.

This chain joins TRBV27 and TRBJ2-7, with 8 bases identical to TRBD1. The CDR3 runs 15 residues. From germline, CDR1 is MNHEY and CDR2 SMNVEV (reference sequence). V was pared by 5 bases and J by 2 bases, with 8 bases of the junction left unmatched. The CDR3 sequence: CASSPRDRLTYEQYF. DNA of the CDR3: TGTGCCAGCAGTCCCCGGGACAGGTTGACCTACGAGCAGTACTTC.

V usage is TRBV19 and J usage is TRBJ2-1; 9 bases map to TRBD2. With 6 bases clipped from V and 7 bases from J, the junction kept 4 bases outside the gene matches. This CDR3 comprises 13 residues. The germline CDR1 and CDR2 sequences are LNHDA and SQIVND (reference sequence). This chain's CDR3 is CASRGLAENEQFF. For the CDR3, the DNA is TGTGCCAGTAGGGGACTAGCCGAAAATGAGCAGTTCTTC.

The chain recombines TRBV29-1 with TRBJ2-5, with 8 nucleotides matching TRBD2. The CDR3 is 13 residues long. Germline V gives CDR1 SQVTM, CDR2 ANQGSEA. The J segment lost 5 bases and the V segment lost 7 bases, leaving 9 bases of the junction unmatched. Here the CDR3 DNA reads TGCAGCGCCCAACCCGGACTAGCCGAGACCCAGTACTTC. Its protein is CSAQPGLAETQYF.

This clone ranks as medium-sized. V and J are TRBV5-6 and TRBJ1-5, with TRBD1 matching over 9 bases. Per germline, CDR1 SGHDT and CDR2 YYEEEE. This CDR3 comprises 14 residues. V lost 5 bases to trimming and J lost 4 bases; unmatched junction nucleotides: 4. In nucleotides, the CDR3 is TGTGCCAGCAGTTACAGGGGGCTGAATCAGCCCCAGCATTTT. This encodes CASSYRGLNQPQHF.

This chain uses TRBV6-1 with TRBJ2-2, with TRBD1 as a possible D gene (6 bases). V gave up 7 bases and J gave up 0 bases, with 12 bases separating them. The CDR3 is 15 residues long. Germline CDR1 is MNHNS and CDR2 is SASEGT. The CDR3 loop is CASTPGHPNTGELFF. CDR3 coding DNA: TGTGCCAGCACTCCGGGACATCCGAACACCGGGGAGCTGTTTTTT.

The V gene is TRBV11-2, the J gene TRBJ1-5; D possibly corresponds to TRBD1 (5 bases). CDR3 length equals 17 residues. The germline CDR1 and CDR2 sequences are SGHAT and FQNNGV. V dropped 1 base and J dropped 2 bases, with 15 bases sitting between them. Written as DNA, the CDR3 is TGTGCCAGCAGCTTAGGGGGCGTCCCGAAGGGCAATCAGCCCCAGCATTTT. Amino acid sequence: CASSLGGVPKGNQPQHF.

The CDR3 reads CASSEAVTNRGETQYF. CDR3 in DNA: TGTGCCAGCAGTGAAGCGGTGACTAATCGGGGAGAGACCCAGTACTTC. The chain has TRBV2 and TRBJ2-5; TRBD2 might be the D (5 bases). The V end lost 0 bases, the J end lost 4 bases, and 15 bases lay between the germline ends. The CDR3 has 16 amino acids. Germline V gene sequence: CDR1 SNHLY, CDR2 FYNNEI.

The rearrangement uses TRBV19 and TRBJ2-3; 10 nucleotides agree with TRBD2. J gave up 2 bases and V 8 bases, and 4 bases lay outside the gene matches. The length of the CDR3 is 14 residues. Germline V lookup: CDR1 LNHDA, CDR2 SQIVND (reference sequence). CDR3: CASVAGGLTDTQYF. The CDR3 region has the DNA TGTGCCAGTGTAGCGGGGGGCCTCACAGATACGCAGTATTTT.

V and J are TRBV9 and TRBJ1-4, with a tentative D call TRBD1 (5 bases). Trimming removed 3 bases from V and 12 bases from J, with 12 bases in between. CDR3 length equals 12 residues. Germline CDR1 SGDLS, CDR2 YYNGEE. The CDR3 is CASSGTAGELFF. CDR3 sequence (DNA): TGTGCCAGCAGCGGTACCGCGGGGGAACTGTTTTTT. Supplemented by reference TRBV9 and TRBJ1-4, the full variable domain reads DSGVTQTPKHLITATGQRVTLRCSPRSGDLSVYWYQQSLDQGLQFLIQYYNGEERAKGNILERFSAQQFPDLHSELNLSSLELGDSALYFCASSGTAGELFFGSGTQLSVL.

In its sample, this clone is medium-sized (0.01 to 0.1%). The rearrangement uses TRBV27 and TRBJ2-1; D is undetermined. The CDR3 runs to 15 residues. The V gene lost 0 bases and the J gene lost 5 bases, with 11 bases spanning the gap. Germline V CDR1 and CDR2: MNHEY, SMNVEV (reference sequence). In DNA, the CDR3 is TGTGCCAGCAGTTTATCTATACAGAGCCACAATGAGCAGTTCTTC. Translation gives CASSLSIQSHNEQFF.

The genes are TRBV18 and TRBJ1-1; no definite D call. Germline CDR1 is KGHSH and CDR2 is LQKENI. V dropped 1 base and J dropped 3 bases, with 12 bases sitting between them. The CDR3 length is 15 residues. CDR3 nucleotides: TGTGCCAGCTCACCACTGGGATCGGGGTACACTGAAGCTTTCTTT. Protein: CASSPLGSGYTEAFF.

The J gene is TRBJ2-1, the V gene TRBV7-2; D may be TRBD1 (6 bases). The ends were cut back, 2 bases at V and 0 bases at J, with 11 bases in the middle. The germline V gene has CDR1 SGHTA and CDR2 FQGNSA. The CDR3 sequence is 16 residues long. The CDR3 here is CASSLSGDSSYNEQFF. CDR3 bases: TGTGCCAGCAGCTTATCAGGGGATAGCTCCTACAATGAGCAGTTCTTC.

The CDR3 DNA follows: TGTGCCAGCAGTCGGGACAGGGTTTTTAAGAACACCGGGGAGCTGTTTTTT. This sequence encodes CASSRDRVFKNTGELFF. J is TRBJ2-2 and V is TRBV6-2 or TRBV6-3; the match to TRBD1 covers 9 bases. The CDR3 runs 17 residues. CDR1 and CDR2 (germline): MNHEY, SVGEGT. V lost 5 bases to trimming and J lost 1 base; unmatched junction nucleotides: 8.

The chain links TRBV6-6 to TRBJ2-4; no clear D gene. V shed 2 bases and J shed 0 bases, with 8 bases lying between them. CDR1 and CDR2 from the germline V gene are MNHNY and SVGAGI (reference sequence). The CDR3 runs 15 residues. The CDR3 sequence is CASSYGEVAKNIQYF. The CDR3 DNA sequence: TGTGCCAGCAGTTACGGCGAGGTAGCCAAAAACATTCAGTACTTC.

A remark on this clone: The sample contains more than one DNA sequence encoding this CDR3. This sequence joins TRBV18 and TRBJ2-1; 8 bases match TRBD1. Germline V lookup: CDR1 KGHSH, CDR2 LQKENI. After removal of 2 bases from V and 6 bases from J, the junction contained 6 bases not matched to a gene. CDR3 length: 15 residues. This CDR3 reads CASSPGQGAVNEQFF. CDR3 nucleotides: TGTGCCAGCTCACCAGGCCAGGGGGCGGTCAATGAGCAGTTCTTC.

The rearrangement joins TRBV6-5 to TRBJ1-2; D is uncertain. The germline CDR1 and CDR2 sequences are MNHEY and SVGAGI. The CDR3 consists of 12 residues. V was pared by 6 bases and J by 7 bases, with 12 bases between. The CDR3 is CASRVDIGGYTF. The CDR3 bases are TGTGCCAGCAGGGTCGACATCGGTGGCTACACCTTC.

This clone has just a few counts. CDR3 nucleotides: TGTGCCATCAGCATGACGGGACTCGGGAACACTGAAGCTTTCTTT. This codes for CAISMTGLGNTEAFF. This rearrangement joins TRBV10-3 to TRBJ1-1, with D possibly TRBD1 on 5 matching bases. The CDR3 totals 15 residues. Trimming removed 6 bases from V and 1 base from J, with 15 bases in between. Germline CDR1 is ENHRY and CDR2 is SYGVKD.

This chain connects TRBV28 to TRBJ2-5; D perhaps matches TRBD2 (6 bases). Germline CDR1 and CDR2: MDHEN and SYDVKM. Trimming removed 5 bases at V and 1 base at J, with 11 bases between. This CDR3 has 14 residues. The CDR3 DNA follows: TGTGCCAGCAGTCCCCTGGGGGGCCAAGAGACCCAGTACTTC. It translates to CASSPLGGQETQYF. Complete variable domain (other parts from reference TRBV28 and TRBJ2-5): DVKVTQSSRYLVKRTGEKVFLECVQDMDHENMFWYRQDPGLGLRLIYFSYDVKMKEKGDIPEGYSVSREKKERFSLILESASTNQTSMYLCASSPLGGQETQYFGPGTRLLVL.

The chain couples TRBV5-1 to TRBJ2-1, with 8 nucleotides matching TRBD2. Per the germline V gene, CDR1 is SGHRS and CDR2 is YFSETQ. This CDR3 is 16 amino acids long. Losses at the gene ends were 0 bases for V and 4 bases for J; bases not matched to a gene: 6. The CDR3 region has the DNA TGCGCCAGCAGCTTGGATCGGGGGGGAGTTTACAATGAGCAGTTCTTC. Translation: CASSLDRGGVYNEQFF.

The rearrangement uses TRBV18 and TRBJ2-7, with D maybe TRBD1 (5 bases). V lost 3 bases and J lost 3, with 12 bases in between. The germline V gene encodes CDR1 KGHSH and CDR2 LQKENI. This CDR3 has 14 residues. DNA of the CDR3: TGTGCCAGCTCACCTAGGTGGGGCAGCTACGAGCAGTACGTC. It encodes CASSPRWGSYEQYV.

This clone has a single count. The V call is TRBV4-2, the J call TRBJ2-3; TRBD2 agrees at 12 bases. J lost 6 bases, V lost 0 bases, and 7 bases had no gene match. This CDR3 has 17 amino acids. Germline V CDR1 and CDR2: LGHNA, YNFKEQ. CDR3 protein: CASSQERRLAGVDTQYF. DNA of the CDR3: TGTGCCAGCAGCCAAGAGAGGCGACTAGCGGGAGTGGATACGCAGTATTTT.

J is TRBJ2-2 and V is TRBV19; D remains unclear. V dropped 3 bases and J dropped 5 bases, with 7 bases sitting between them. This CDR3 comprises 13 residues. Germline CDR1 reads LNHDA; CDR2 reads SQIVND (reference sequence). The CDR3, as DNA: TGTGCCAGTAGTATGGTGCGGACCGGGGAGCTGTTTTTT. Its protein is CASSMVRTGELFF. The full variable domain, completed using reference TRBV19 and TRBJ2-2, is DGGITQSPKYLFRKEGQNVTLSCEQNLNHDAMYWYRQDPGQGLRLIYYSQIVNDFQKGDIAEGYSVSREKKESFPLTVTSAQKNPTAFYLCASSMVRTGELFFGEGSRLTVL.

The chain uses TRBV6-2 or TRBV6-3 and TRBJ2-7; D gene uncertain. The CDR3 contains 14 residues. V lost 6 bases, J lost 2 bases, and 14 bases lay in between. CDR1 and CDR2 from the germline V gene are MNHEY and SVGEGT. CDR3 loop: CASSPLRHTYEQYF. The DNA of the CDR3 is TGTGCCAGCAGCCCCCTCCGACATACCTACGAGCAGTACTTC.

J is TRBJ1-3 and V is TRBV18; perhaps TRBD1 as D (5 bases). Germline lookup yields CDR1 KGHSH and CDR2 LQKENI. The CDR3 is made up of 15 amino acids. Trimming shortened V by 3 bases and J by 0 bases, and 9 bases separated the two germline ends. The CDR3 DNA follows: TGTGCCAGCTCACCGCTAGACAGCTCTGGAAACACCATATATTTT. Protein: CASSPLDSSGNTIYF.

In nucleotides, the CDR3 is TGTGCCAGCAGCCAAGTCGGCACTGAAGCTTTCTTT. This codes for CASSQVGTEAFF. The chain joins TRBV14 to TRBJ1-1; D gene uncertain. Germline-derived CDR1 and CDR2 are SGHDN and FVKESK. Trimming left V 1 base short and J 4 bases short, with 4 bases between. This CDR3 has 12 amino acids.

The chain joins TRBV7-8 to TRBJ1-3; D not certain. Germline V gives CDR1 SGHVS, CDR2 FQNEAQ. The CDR3 sequence is 16 residues long. V was pared by 2 bases and J by 0 bases, with 11 bases between. CDR3 nucleotides: TGTGCCAGCAGCTTACTGACGGGAAGCTCTGGAAACACCATATATTTT. Translated, it gives CASSLLTGSSGNTIYF.

V is TRBV20-1 and J is TRBJ1-6; TRBD1 is a possible D gene (5 bases). V lost 6 bases to trimming and J lost 14 bases, with 14 bases between them. Germline V lookup: CDR1 DFQATT, CDR2 SNEGSKA (reference sequence). This CDR3 comprises 11 residues. The CDR3 region has the DNA TGCAGTGCCATACAAGGGGAATCCCTCCACTTT. The encoded protein is CSAIQGESLHF.